This T cell receptor (beta chain) is drawn from a study of OX40 agonist ivuxolimab in advanced cancers. Study outcomes and limitations: Expanded peripheral T-cell antigen specificity went undetermined.

Assay used: immunoSEQ multiplex PCR; TCRdb lists only in-frame clones, some missing. This table has some 9,000 clones, approximately 88% appearing once. Blood sampling was done at baseline, cycle 4 day 1, and cycle 7 day 1. This clone was detected only once. What it binds is unknown. The germline gives CDR1 MDHEN, CDR2 SYDVKM. The CDR3 covers 13 residues. The V end lost 6 bases, the J end lost 8 bases, and 16 bases lay between the germline ends. The chain joins TRBV28 to TRBJ1-2; D uncertain. The TCR sequence derives from an adult with an advanced solid tumor such as melanoma, head and neck, liver or kidney cancer. Here the sequenced sample was CD4+ or CD8+ T cells sorted from blood, taken in a trial of the OX40 agonist ivuxolimab. The CDR3 region is CASSDPAAVGYTF. Here the CDR3 DNA reads TGTGCCAGCAGCGATCCGGCGGCCGTAGGCTACACCTTC.